The sequence of this TCR beta chain was determined in a study of Ad26.COV2.S vaccination and SARS-CoV-2 variants. Treatment in this sample: around 19 received Ad26.COV2.S at low or high dose, single or two shots; roughly five received placebo; per-sample allocation not given. Sampling occurred on day 63 after the first vaccine or placebo injection. This table comes from immunoSEQ multiplex PCR, and its TCRdb copy is limited to in-frame clones, with some not included. The sample shows 350,000 to 450,000 clones, about four fifths of them seen only once. The germline CDR1 and CDR2 sequences are SNHLY and FYNNEI. The ends were cut back, 3 bases at V and 0 bases at J, with 7 bases in the middle. The CDR3 sequence is 14 residues long.

The V gene is TRBV2, the J gene TRBJ2-3, with a weak D call TRBD2 (5 bases). The sample was peripheral blood, taken in a trial of Ad26.COV2.S vaccine versus placebo. This receptor was taken from a person aged 18-65 years who received the Ad26.COV2.S COVID-19 vaccine or a placebo. CDR3 bases: TGTGCCAGCAGTGAGGGAGTTAGCACAGATACGCAGTATTTT. Translated, it gives CASSEGVSTDTQYF.